This T cell receptor beta chain is drawn from a study of monozygotic twins with inflammatory bowel disease. As regards this clonotype: What it recognizes is unknown.

This CDR3 is built from 13 residues. Germline V gene lookup returns CDR1 SEHNR and CDR2 FQNEAQ (reference sequence). Whole-study results and caveats: The study supported no single strong signal or clonotype linked to IBD. By inverse Simpson index, TCRbeta diversity was lower in IBD patients than in healthy co-twins.

Eight distinct reactions (per sample) were used to make the cDNA. Two nested PCRs, run for approximately 17 and 9 cycles, were applied to TCRalpha and TCRbeta cDNA. TCRdb reprocessed the 5' RACE reads, with one entry per CDR3 protein and no DNA. The repertoire table contains about 350,000 distinct CDR3 sequences. The sequencing sample was made of blood. The TCR comes from a human donor with ulcerative colitis or Crohn's disease, or a healthy co-twin of an affected twin (not recorded which). The chain recombines TRBV7-9 with TRBJ2-3; checking the TCRdb D call of TRBD2 is not possible without DNA. CDR3: CASSLGLSDTQYF.